A single sample gave rise to the 14 T cell receptor beta chains below, sequenced in a study of cytotoxic CD8 clonotypes in ibrutinib-treated CLL. Using immunoSEQ multiplex PCR, the repertoire was profiled, and TCRdb retains in-frame clones only, with some absent. This table holds about 270,000 clones, around 77% found once. Here the sequenced sample was PBMCs, taken at disease progression, from a patient treated with ibrutinib. All receptors come from a human donor with chronic lymphocytic leukemia.

This clone was counted once. This CDR3 reads CASSATGTGVFF. CDR3 in DNA: TGTGCCAGCAGTGCGACCGGGACAGGGGTTTTCTTT. This chain links TRBV25-1 with TRBJ1-1, with TRBD1 identical over 10 bases. V dropped 4 bases and J dropped 13; count of bases not matched to a gene: 6. Germline assignment: CDR1 MGHDK and CDR2 SYGVNS. The CDR3 extends over 12 amino acids.

The chain carries TRBV18 and TRBJ2-7; no clear D. From germline, CDR1 is KGHSH and CDR2 LQKENI. The V end was cut by 3 bases, the J end by 0 bases, with 6 bases between. The CDR3 totals 13 residues. As DNA, the CDR3 is TGTGCCAGCTCACCTGAGGCCTCCTACGAGCAGTACTTC. As protein: CASSPEASYEQYF.

This clone has just a few counts. J is TRBJ2-7 and V is TRBV13, with 8 bases fitting TRBD2. V lost 2 bases, J lost 6 bases, and 6 bases stayed unmatched. The CDR3 is 14 residues long. Germline V gives CDR1 PRHDT, CDR2 FYEKMQ (reference sequence). CDR3 region: CASSLRAGDLEQYF. The CDR3 DNA follows: TGTGCCAGCAGCTTAAGAGCGGGGGATCTCGAGCAGTACTTC.

The chain uses TRBV5-1 and TRBJ1-1; possible D gene TRBD1, 6 bases. Trimming left V 4 bases short and J 1 base short, with 17 bases between. Germline assignment: CDR1 SGHRS and CDR2 YFSETQ. The CDR3 runs to 16 residues. Here the CDR3 reads CASSPILGGANTEAFF. Written as DNA, the CDR3 is TGCGCCAGCAGCCCCATCCTTGGGGGGGCGAACACTGAAGCTTTCTTT.

The chain carries TRBV11-2 and TRBJ2-5; perhaps D is TRBD1 or TRBD2 (6 bases each). The CDR3 sequence is 15 residues long. The germline V and J ends were trimmed by 3 bases and 1 base, with 12 bases remaining between them. Germline V CDR1 and CDR2: SGHAT, FQNNGV. CDR3 nucleotides: TGTGCCAGCAGCTTCGGTGGGGGGCCCCAAGAGACCCAGTACTTC. Protein sequence: CASSFGGGPQETQYF.

The J gene is TRBJ2-3, the V gene TRBV5-1; 7 nucleotides align to TRBD2. Germline lookup yields CDR1 SGHRS and CDR2 YFSETQ. The CDR3 is 14 residues long. V dropped 6 bases and J dropped 1; count of bases not matched to a gene: 5. CDR3 bases: TGCGCCAGCAAGTTGAGCGGGGGCACAGATACGCAGTATTTT. This translates into CASKLSGGTDTQYF.

The J gene is TRBJ1-2, the V gene TRBV18; D remains unclear. V lost 2 bases, J lost 6 bases, and 16 bases lay in between. The germline gives CDR1 KGHSH, CDR2 LQKENI. The CDR3 spans 15 residues. This chain's CDR3 is CASSPVTHPGNGYTF. The CDR3 coding sequence is TGTGCCAGCTCACCAGTAACTCACCCTGGTAATGGCTACACCTTC.

The rearrangement uses TRBV18 and TRBJ2-3; 12 bases match TRBD2. Germline V gives CDR1 KGHSH, CDR2 LQKENI. Unmatched junction bases numbered 6, after V lost 1 base and J lost 7 bases. The CDR3 sequence is 16 residues long. CDR3 coding DNA: TGTGCCAGCTCACCACTAAGGACTAGCGGGGTCAATACGCAGTATTTT. This sequence encodes CASSPLRTSGVNTQYF.

J is TRBJ1-1 and V is TRBV19; 7 bases are a match to TRBD1. This CDR3 is 13 amino acids long. Looked up from germline, CDR1 is LNHDA and CDR2 is SQIVND (reference sequence). Germline trimming cut 4 bases from V and 11 bases from J; bases unmatched to any gene: 10. CDR3 amino acids: CASSNKGALRAFF. Here the CDR3 DNA reads TGTGCCAGTAGTAATAAGGGGGCCTTGAGGGCTTTCTTT. The whole variable domain, remainder taken from reference TRBV19 and TRBJ1-1, is DGGITQSPKYLFRKEGQNVTLSCEQNLNHDAMYWYRQDPGQGLRLIYYSQIVNDFQKGDIAEGYSVSREKKESFPLTVTSAQKNPTAFYLCASSNKGALRAFFGQGTRLTVV.

The genes are TRBV27 and TRBJ1-2; possibly TRBD1 for D (5 bases). Germline V gene lookup returns CDR1 MNHEY and CDR2 SMNVEV (reference sequence). Trimming pared 8 bases from V and 4 bases from J, leaving 8 bases between. This CDR3 is built from 11 residues. The CDR3 here is CASWDGYGYTF. The DNA for the CDR3 is TGTGCCAGCTGGGACGGCTATGGCTACACCTTC.

The V call is TRBV29-1, the J call TRBJ2-1; 7 nucleotides align to TRBD2. Trimming took 7 bases from V and 4 from J; bases not matched to a gene: 19. The CDR3 sequence is 17 residues long. CDR1 and CDR2 (germline): SQVTM, ANQGSEA. The CDR3 reads CSAAPGLFGAGYNEQFF. The CDR3 nucleotides read TGCAGCGCCGCCCCGGGACTATTTGGTGCGGGGTACAATGAGCAGTTCTTC.

The gene calls are TRBV25-1 and TRBJ2-5, with 7 bases lining up with TRBD2. The V gene's germline CDR1 is MGHDK and CDR2 SYGVNS. The CDR3 loop spans 16 amino acids. With V trimmed by 5 bases and J by 0 bases, 9 bases remained unmatched. CDR3 sequence reads: CASSLPAGPYQETQYF. CDR3 DNA sequence: TGTGCCAGCAGTTTGCCAGCGGGACCGTACCAAGAGACCCAGTACTTC.

The J gene is TRBJ2-1, the V gene TRBV28; weak D call: TRBD1 (6 bases). V lost 1 base, J lost 7 bases, and 14 bases lay in between. The length of the CDR3 is 15 residues. Germline V gene data show CDR1 as MDHEN and CDR2 as SYDVKM. The CDR3 here is CASSLSGIRGNEQFF. The CDR3 DNA sequence: TGTGCCAGCAGTTTATCGGGGATTAGGGGGAATGAGCAGTTCTTC.

The chain has TRBV21-1 and TRBJ2-1; the table names TRBD2, a call not compared with the DNA. TRBV21-1 represents a pseudogene. This CDR3 is built from 15 residues. The CDR3 DNA reads as TGTGCCAGCAGTTTGGGAGCTGGAACCTACAATGAGCAGTTCTTC. Amino acids: CASSLGAGTYNEQFF.